This T cell receptor beta chain was documented in a study of OX40 agonist ivuxolimab in advanced cancers. Study details: A history of anti-PD-1, anti-PD-L1 or anti-CTLA-4 therapy was acceptable, and 40% had some.

The CDR3 consists of 13 residues. Germline V gene data show CDR1 as SGHNT and CDR2 as YYREEE (reference sequence). V trimming: 4 bases; J trimming: 6 bases; junction bases outside the gene matches: 4. Study outcomes and limitations: The study observed clonal expansion of CD4+ and CD8+ blood T cells by week 6 at 0.1 to 3.0 mg/kg.

On this clone itself: Antigen specificity is unknown.

Method: immunoSEQ multiplex PCR; TCRdb's copy keeps in-frame clones and lacks some. In the table there are approximately 35,000 clones, around three quarters of which are singletons. Exclusion applied to patients with autoimmune disease history or systemic immunosuppression. The receptor comes from an adult with an advanced solid tumor such as melanoma, head and neck, liver or kidney cancer. V gene TRBV5-4 combines with J gene TRBJ2-5, with 9 bases fitting TRBD1. The sequenced sample was CD4+ or CD8+ T cells sorted from blood, obtained in a trial of the OX40 agonist ivuxolimab. The CDR3 DNA sequence: TGTGCCAGCAGCGGAGGGACAGGGAAGACCCAGTACTTC. Translation gives CASSGGTGKTQYF.